These T cell receptor beta chains were read from a single sample in a study of regulatory T cells in long-lasting Graves disease. TCRdb analysed the multiplex PCR reads with MiXCR anew, one entry per CDR3 protein. Of roughly 520,000 distinct CDR3 sequences in the sample, about 12% are singletons; the top ten hold more than 8%. These data also featured in a second study, about T cells in Graves' hyperthyroidism and ophthalmopathy.

Here the sequenced sample was peripheral blood mononuclear cells (PBMCs), taken at new diagnosis, from a patient treated with antithyroid drugs. These receptors originate from a woman aged 25 to 39 with Graves disease. Each CDR3 is given with its conserved first and last residue. The order of the fields is V gene, J gene, D gene, clone size, CDR3 DNA, CDR3 protein. A D gene is named only where the DNA matches it firmly. Some rows have no size entry. The others give once, few or many, or a class for an expanded clone.

V: TRBV12-3/TRBV12-4
J: TRBJ1-2
D: TRBD1
size: many
DNA: TGTGCCAGCAGAACCGGGACAGGGTTACGGGGCTACACCTTC
CDR3: CASRTGTGLRGYTF

V: TRBV11-3
J: TRBJ2-1
D: NA
size: many
DNA: TGTGCCAGCAGCCCGAATAAAGTGCGGGAAGGACGCTACAATGAGCAGTTCTTC
CDR3: CASSPNKVREGRYNEQFF

V: TRBV6-5
J: TRBJ2-2
D: TRBD2
size: many
DNA: TGTGCCAGCAGTTACGTTGAGGGACTAGCGGGAGTAACCGGGGAGCTGTTTTTT
CDR3: CASSYVEGLAGVTGELFF

V: TRBV11-3
J: TRBJ2-2
D: NA
size: many
DNA: TGTGCCAGCAGCCAGACACCGGGGCGGGGATCAAACACCGGGGAGCTGTTTTTT
CDR3: CASSQTPGRGSNTGELFF

V: TRBV12-3/TRBV12-4
J: TRBJ1-2
D: TRBD1
size: many
DNA: TGTGCCAGCAGTTCCCGGGACAGGGTACCCCTCTTC
CDR3: CASSSRDRVPLF

V: TRBV28
J: TRBJ1-5
D: TRBD1
size: few
DNA: TGTGCCAGCAGCTCAACAGGGGGTGAGGATCAGCCCCAGCATTTT
CDR3: CASSSTGGEDQPQHF

V: TRBV20-1
J: TRBJ1-4
D: TRBD1
size: many
DNA: TGCAGTGCTAGAAGACAGGGAGGCACTAATGAAAAACTGTTTTTT
CDR3: CSARRQGGTNEKLFF

V: TRBV7-9
J: TRBJ2-1
D: TRBD1
size: few
DNA: TGTGCCAGCAGCCCGGACAGGGGATTGTCCAATGAGCAGTTCTTC
CDR3: CASSPDRGLSNEQFF

V: TRBV28
J: TRBJ2-1
D: NA
size: many
DNA: TGTGCCAGCAGTTTCGGGCAGGGATGGAATGAGCAGTTCTTC
CDR3: CASSFGQGWNEQFF

V: TRBV18
J: TRBJ1-2
D: NA
size: many
DNA: TGTGCCAGCTCACCACCCGAGACCTATGGCTACACCTTC
CDR3: CASSPPETYGYTF

V: TRBV30
J: TRBJ2-7
D: TRBD2
size: many
DNA: TGTGCCTGGAAGAAAGCGGGAGGGCGGGGTGAGCAGTACTTC
CDR3: CAWKKAGGRGEQYF

V: TRBV19
J: TRBJ1-6
D: NA
size: NA
DNA: TGTGCCAGTAGTATATATGGGAATTCACCCCTCCACTTT
CDR3: CASSIYGNSPLHF

V: TRBV12-3/TRBV12-4
J: TRBJ2-7
D: NA
size: many
DNA: TGTGCCAGCACTATCGGGAATAGGGGCGTCGGGCAGTACTTC
CDR3: CASTIGNRGVGQYF

V: TRBV5-5
J: TRBJ2-5
D: TRBD2
size: NA
DNA: TGTGCCAGCAGCCCATCCGGGACTACAGAGACCCAGTACTTC
CDR3: CASSPSGTTETQYF

V: TRBV6-2/TRBV6-3
J: TRBJ2-4
D: TRBD2
size: many
DNA: TGTGCCAGCACCAATCGGGCTAGCGGGTTAGCCAAAAACATTCAGTACTTC
CDR3: CASTNRASGLAKNIQYF

V: TRBV30
J: TRBJ2-4
D: NA
size: many
DNA: TGTGCCTGGAGTGTAGACTCAAACATTCAGTACTTC
CDR3: CAWSVDSNIQYF

V: TRBV7-9
J: TRBJ2-5
D: TRBD1
size: many
DNA: TGTGCCAGCAGCCCCTGGGACAGGGAGGAGACCCAGTACTTC
CDR3: CASSPWDREETQYF

V: TRBV29-1
J: TRBJ1-3
D: NA
size: many
DNA: TGCAGCGTTGCCAGCTCTGGAAACACCATATATTTT
CDR3: CSVASSGNTIYF

V: TRBV19
J: TRBJ1-6
D: NA
size: few
DNA: TGTGCCAGTAGTATGACAGCCACCTATTCACCCCTCCACTTT
CDR3: CASSMTATYSPLHF

V: TRBV25-1
J: TRBJ1-6
D: NA
size: few
DNA: TGTGCCACCGGGGGGCCCAATTCACCCCTCCACTTT
CDR3: CATGGPNSPLHF

V: TRBV29-1
J: TRBJ2-5
D: TRBD2
size: NA
DNA: TGCAGCGTTGCCCCTAGCGGGAGGGCCTGGGAGACCCAGTACTTC
CDR3: CSVAPSGRAWETQYF

V: TRBV30
J: TRBJ1-1
D: NA
size: many
DNA: TGTGCCTGGAGTATTCCGTTTGGCACTGAAGCTTTCTTT
CDR3: CAWSIPFGTEAFF

V: TRBV29-1
J: TRBJ2-5
D: NA
size: many
DNA: TGCAGCGTTGCGGGGTTCAGGCAAGAGACCCAGTACTTC
CDR3: CSVAGFRQETQYF

V: TRBV5-1
J: TRBJ2-1
D: TRBD2
size: many
DNA: TGCGCCAGCAGCTTGCTGACTAGCGGGAGGACAAAGGCGTCCTACAATGAGCAGTTCTTC
CDR3: CASSLLTSGRTKASYNEQFF

V: TRBV6-9
J: TRBJ2-1
D: TRBD2
size: many
DNA: TGTGCCAGCAGTTCCGGGACTAGCGGGAGAATCTACAATGAGCAGTTCTTC
CDR3: CASSSGTSGRIYNEQFF

V: TRBV2
J: TRBJ1-3
D: NA
size: many
DNA: TGTGCCAGCAGTGAGAGGGCCGCTGGAAACACCATATATTTT
CDR3: CASSERAAGNTIYF

V: TRBV2
J: TRBJ1-2
D: TRBD1
size: many
DNA: TGTGCCAGCAGCGGTCCCGGGACAGGGTTAAGTGTCTATGGCTACACCTTC
CDR3: CASSGPGTGLSVYGYTF

V: TRBV2
J: TRBJ2-1
D: TRBD2
size: many
DNA: TGTGCCAGCCGTTGGACTAGCGGGAGCCGGGGTGAGCAGTTCTTC
CDR3: CASRWTSGSRGEQFF

V: TRBV27
J: TRBJ2-7
D: TRBD2
size: NA
DNA: TGTGCCAGCAGCCGCAGCGGGAGCTCCTACAATGAGCAGTACTTC
CDR3: CASSRSGSSYNEQYF

V: TRBV6-2/TRBV6-3
J: TRBJ2-1
D: NA
size: many
DNA: TGTGCCAGCAGTGATAGGGCCGGGGTGAATGAGCAGTTCTTC
CDR3: CASSDRAGVNEQFF

V: TRBV2
J: TRBJ2-7
D: TRBD2
size: many
DNA: TGTGCCACCAGACGGGGCGGGAGGGTTTACGAGCAGTACTTC
CDR3: CATRRGGRVYEQYF

V: TRBV10-2
J: TRBJ1-6
D: NA
size: many
DNA: TGCGCCAGCAGTGAAGATCCTTCTTCACCCCTCCACTTT
CDR3: CASSEDPSSPLHF

V: TRBV5-1
J: TRBJ2-5
D: NA
size: NA
DNA: TGCGCCAGCAGCCCGGTGGGGGTGTACGGCGGAGAGACCCAGTACTTC
CDR3: CASSPVGVYGGETQYF

V: TRBV18
J: TRBJ2-5
D: NA
size: many
DNA: TGTGCCAGCTCACCACCGTATGCGGAGACCCAGTACTTC
CDR3: CASSPPYAETQYF

V: TRBV7-3
J: TRBJ2-3
D: TRBD2
size: few
DNA: TGTGCCAGCAGCATGGGACTAGCGGGAGTCGATACGCAGTATTTT
CDR3: CASSMGLAGVDTQYF

V: TRBV6-1
J: TRBJ2-1
D: TRBD2
size: few
DNA: TGCGCCAGCAGTGGAGCGGGAGGGCCCGGGAATGAGCAGTTCTTC
CDR3: CASSGAGGPGNEQFF

V: TRBV7-8
J: TRBJ2-1
D: NA
size: many
DNA: TGTGCCAGCAGCCCCCACGGATTAGGGTCCTACAATGAGCAGTTCTTC
CDR3: CASSPHGLGSYNEQFF

V: TRBV6-9
J: TRBJ1-5
D: NA
size: NA
DNA: TGTGCCAGCAGTTACAGGACGGACGGTCATCAGCCCCAGCATTTT
CDR3: CASSYRTDGHQPQHF

V: TRBV18
J: TRBJ1-1
D: NA
size: many
DNA: TGTGCCAGCTCACGCGAACGAGACAGAACGGAAGCTTTCTTT
CDR3: CASSRERDRTEAFF

V: TRBV11-3
J: TRBJ2-5
D: TRBD2
size: few
DNA: TGTGCCAGCAGCTTAGGGGGACTAGCGGGAGTTCAAAAGGCCCAGTACTTC
CDR3: CASSLGGLAGVQKAQYF

V: TRBV12-3/TRBV12-4
J: TRBJ2-3
D: NA
size: many
DNA: TGTGCCAGCAGTTCGGGAAGTTCGGCCGACGTCGCCCCCGATACGCAGTATTTT
CDR3: CASSSGSSADVAPDTQYF

V: TRBV7-9
J: TRBJ2-2
D: TRBD1
size: NA
DNA: TGTGCCAGCAGCTTCCGGACAGGGGGCTCTACCGGGGAGCTGTTTTTT
CDR3: CASSFRTGGSTGELFF

V: TRBV20-1
J: TRBJ2-2
D: TRBD2
size: many
DNA: TGCAGTGCTAGAGATCGGTTAGGACTAGCGGGTCCCACCGGGGAGCTGTTTTTT
CDR3: CSARDRLGLAGPTGELFF

V: TRBV15
J: TRBJ1-5
D: NA
size: many
DNA: TGTGCCACCAGCAGAGGCGGCGGAGGCGGAGGTCAGCCCCAGCATTTT
CDR3: CATSRGGGGGGQPQHF

V: TRBV5-1
J: TRBJ2-5
D: TRBD1
size: many
DNA: TGCGCCAGCAGCCTGACAGGGGCTTTGAGGGAGACCCAGTACTTC
CDR3: CASSLTGALRETQYF

V: TRBV7-9
J: TRBJ2-2
D: NA
size: many
DNA: TGTGCCAGCAGTTTCGACACCGGGGAGCTGTTTTTT
CDR3: CASSFDTGELFF